These T cell receptor beta chains were read from a single sample in a study of blood T cell repertoires in COVID-19. Sequenced by immunoSEQ multiplex PCR; TCRdb stores in-frame clones only, minus some. The sample gives 300,000 to 350,000 clones, 86% of which show up once; around 4.4% is in the top ten. Sequencing used PBMCs or T cells enriched from blood (not recorded which). These receptors all come from a woman between 35 and 50 years old with acute COVID-19. CDR3s include the opening cysteine and the closing phenylalanine or tryptophan. The order of the fields is J gene, clone size, V gene, D gene, CDR3 DNA, CDR3 protein. D genes are given only for firm matches. The listing skips clone size in some rows; elsewhere it reads once, few, many or a size class.

>TRBJ1-1|NA|TRBV6-2/TRBV6-3|NA
TGTGCCAGCAGTGATACGAGGCACACTGAAGCTTTCTTT
CASSDTRHTEAFF
>TRBJ1-2|once|TRBV7-8|NA
TGTGCCAGCAGCTCTTTTGGGGGCGGGGGCTACACCTTC
CASSSFGGGGYTF
>TRBJ1-2|few|TRBV7-2|NA
TGTGCCAGCAGCTCGCGACAGGCTCGGGGCTACACCTTC
CASSSRQARGYTF
>TRBJ2-5|NA|TRBV19|NA
TGTGCCAGTAGTATAGGCCCCCCTGCACAGGTGATAACCCAGTACTTC
CASSIGPPAQVITQYF
>TRBJ1-1|once|TRBV18|NA
TGTGCCAGCTCATACGACAGCGGGCGGGATGAAGCTTTCTTT
CASSYDSGRDEAFF
>TRBJ1-4|NA|TRBV4-1|TRBD1
TGCGCCAGCAGCCACGGGGGACAGGGGATTACTAATGAAAAACTGTTTTTT
CASSHGGQGITNEKLFF
>TRBJ1-5|NA|TRBV6-5|NA
TGTGCCAGCCGAGGAGATAGCAATCAGCCCCAGCATTTT
CASRGDSNQPQHF
>TRBJ1-6|NA|TRBV7-8|TRBD1
TGTGCCAGCAGCTTATCGGGACAGAAGAATTCACCCCTCCACTTT
CASSLSGQKNSPLHF
>TRBJ2-4|NA|TRBV7-3|NA
TGTGCCAGCAGCTTAAAGCAGGGTAGCATTCAGTACTTC
CASSLKQGSIQYF
>TRBJ2-2|few|TRBV9|NA
TGTGCCAGCAGCGTTAGGATCGGCGCGGACACCGGGGAGCTGTTTTTT
CASSVRIGADTGELFF
>TRBJ1-2|few|TRBV4-2|NA
TGTGCCAGCAGCCCCATCGGTAAGTGGGGACAAGTCGACTATGGCTACACCTTC
CASSPIGKWGQVDYGYTF
>TRBJ2-7|NA|TRBV27|NA
TGTGCCAGCAGTCCTTTATCCAGCTCCTACGAGCAGTACTTC
CASSPLSSSYEQYF
>TRBJ2-5|once|TRBV6-5|NA
TGTGCCAGCAGTTCCCGGGAGACCCAGTACTTC
CASSSRETQYF
>TRBJ2-7|NA|TRBV6-5|NA
TGTGCCAGCAGTTACGGTACTTTAGCTTCCGAGCAGTACTTC
CASSYGTLASEQYF
>TRBJ1-2|NA|TRBV10-3|NA
TGTGCCATCAGTGGACTGAACAGGAACGACTTCGTATCTAACTATGGCTACACCTTC
CAISGLNRNDFVSNYGYTF
>TRBJ1-1|NA|TRBV21-1|NA
TGTGCCAGCAGCAAAGGGGGACACCAGCCTGAAGCTTTCTTT
CASSKGGHQPEAFF
>TRBJ2-2|NA|TRBV5-8|NA
TGTGCCAGCAACTCCCGCGTAGATCGGTACACCGGGGAGCTGTTTTTT
CASNSRVDRYTGELFF